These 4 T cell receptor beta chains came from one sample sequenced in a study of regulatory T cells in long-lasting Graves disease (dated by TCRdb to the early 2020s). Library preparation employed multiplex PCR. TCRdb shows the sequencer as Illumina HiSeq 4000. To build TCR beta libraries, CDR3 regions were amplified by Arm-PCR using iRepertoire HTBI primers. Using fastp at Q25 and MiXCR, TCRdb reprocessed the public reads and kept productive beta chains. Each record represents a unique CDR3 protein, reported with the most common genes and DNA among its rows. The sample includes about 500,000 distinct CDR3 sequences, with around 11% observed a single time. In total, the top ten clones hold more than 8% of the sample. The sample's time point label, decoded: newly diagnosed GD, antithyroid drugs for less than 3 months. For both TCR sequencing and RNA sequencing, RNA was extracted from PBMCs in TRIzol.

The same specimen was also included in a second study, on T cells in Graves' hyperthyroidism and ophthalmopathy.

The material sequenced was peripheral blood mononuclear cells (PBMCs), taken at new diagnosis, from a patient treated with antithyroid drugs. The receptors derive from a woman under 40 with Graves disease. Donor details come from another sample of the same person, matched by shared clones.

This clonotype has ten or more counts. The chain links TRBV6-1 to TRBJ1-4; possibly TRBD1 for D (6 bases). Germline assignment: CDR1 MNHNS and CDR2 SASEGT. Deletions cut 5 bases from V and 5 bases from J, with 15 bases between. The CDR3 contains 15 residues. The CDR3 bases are TGTGCCAGCAGTCGACGCGGGGGGCAGAATGAAAAACTGTTTTTT. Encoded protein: CASSRRGGQNEKLFF.

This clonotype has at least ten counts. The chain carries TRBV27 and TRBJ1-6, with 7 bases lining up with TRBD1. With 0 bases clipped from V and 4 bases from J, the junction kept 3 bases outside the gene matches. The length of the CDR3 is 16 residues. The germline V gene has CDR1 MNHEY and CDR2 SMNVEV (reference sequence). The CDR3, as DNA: TGTGCCAGCAGTTTATCTCAGGGGGATTATAATTCACCCCTCCACTTT. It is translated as CASSLSQGDYNSPLHF.

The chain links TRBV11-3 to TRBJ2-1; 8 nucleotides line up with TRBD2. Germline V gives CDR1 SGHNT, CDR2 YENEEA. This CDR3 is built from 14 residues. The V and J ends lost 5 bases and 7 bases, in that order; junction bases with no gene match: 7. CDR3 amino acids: CASSPLAGWNEQFF. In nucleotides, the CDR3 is TGTGCCAGCAGCCCCCTAGCGGGTTGGAATGAGCAGTTCTTC. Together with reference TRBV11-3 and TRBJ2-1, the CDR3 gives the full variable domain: EAGVVQSPRYKIIEKKQPVAFWCNPISGHNTLYWYLQNLGQGPELLIRYENEEAVDDSQLPKDRFSAERLKGVDSTLKIQPAELGDSAVYLCASSPLAGWNEQFFGPGTRLTVL.

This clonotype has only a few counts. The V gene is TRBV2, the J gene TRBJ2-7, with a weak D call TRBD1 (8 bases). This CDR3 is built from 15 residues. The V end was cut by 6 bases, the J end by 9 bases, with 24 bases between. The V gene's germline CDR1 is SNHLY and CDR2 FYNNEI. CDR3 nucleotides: TGTGCCAGCAGGATACAGGGGGGGGGTGTGATGTCGCAGTACTTC. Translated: CASRIQGGGVMSQYF. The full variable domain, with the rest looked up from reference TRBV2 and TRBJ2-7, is EPEVTQTPSHQVTQMGQEVILRCVPISNHLYFYWYRQILGQKVEFLVSFYNNEISEKSEIFDDQFSVERPDGSNFTLKIRSTKLEDSAMYFCASRIQGGGVMSQYFGPGTRLTVT.